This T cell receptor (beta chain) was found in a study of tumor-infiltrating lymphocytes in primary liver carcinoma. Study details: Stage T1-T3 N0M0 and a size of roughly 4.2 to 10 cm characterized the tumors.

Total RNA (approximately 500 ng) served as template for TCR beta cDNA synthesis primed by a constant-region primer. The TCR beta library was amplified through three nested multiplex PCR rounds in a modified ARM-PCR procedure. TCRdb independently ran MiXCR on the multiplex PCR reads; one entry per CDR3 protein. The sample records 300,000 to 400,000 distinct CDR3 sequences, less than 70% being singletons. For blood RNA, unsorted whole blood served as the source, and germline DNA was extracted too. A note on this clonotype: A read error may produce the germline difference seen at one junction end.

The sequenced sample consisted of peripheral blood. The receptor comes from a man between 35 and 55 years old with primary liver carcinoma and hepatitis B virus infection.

This chain's CDR3 is CVSSSRGTFNTWELFF. The CDR3 nucleotides read TGTGTCAGCAGCTCTAGGGGGACTTTCAACACCTGGGAGCTGTTTTTT. This chain uses TRBV7-8 with TRBJ2-2; TRBD1 or TRBD2 may be the D gene (6 bases each). The CDR3 extends over 16 amino acids. CDR1 SGHVS and CDR2 FQNEAQ come from the germline V gene.